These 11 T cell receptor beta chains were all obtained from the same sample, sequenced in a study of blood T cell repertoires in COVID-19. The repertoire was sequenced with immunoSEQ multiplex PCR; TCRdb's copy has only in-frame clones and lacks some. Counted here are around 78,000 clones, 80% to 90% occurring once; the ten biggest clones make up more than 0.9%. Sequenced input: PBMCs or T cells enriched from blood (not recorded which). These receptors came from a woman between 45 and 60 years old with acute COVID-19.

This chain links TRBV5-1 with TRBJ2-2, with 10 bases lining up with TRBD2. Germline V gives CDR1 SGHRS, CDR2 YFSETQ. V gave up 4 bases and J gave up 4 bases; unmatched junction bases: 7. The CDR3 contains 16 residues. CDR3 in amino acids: CASSLGPSGGTGELFF. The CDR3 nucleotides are TGCGCCAGCAGCCTGGGGCCTAGCGGGGGCACCGGGGAGCTGTTTTTT. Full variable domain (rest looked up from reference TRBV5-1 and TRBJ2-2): KAGVTQTPRYLIKTRGQQVTLSCSPISGHRSVSWYQQTPGQGLQFLFEYFSETQRNKGNFPGRFSGRQFSNSRSEMNVSTLELGDSALYLCASSLGPSGGTGELFFGEGSRLTVL.

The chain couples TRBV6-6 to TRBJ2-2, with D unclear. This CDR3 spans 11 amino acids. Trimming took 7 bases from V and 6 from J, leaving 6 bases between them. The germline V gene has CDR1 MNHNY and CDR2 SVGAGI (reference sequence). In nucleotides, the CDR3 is TGTGCCAGCACGAGTTCCGGGGAGCTGTTTTTT. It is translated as CASTSSGELFF.

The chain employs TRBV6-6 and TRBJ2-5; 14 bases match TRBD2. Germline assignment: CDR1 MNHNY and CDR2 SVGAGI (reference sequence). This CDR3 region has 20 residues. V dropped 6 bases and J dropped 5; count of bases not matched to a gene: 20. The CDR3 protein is CASSTLDTGLAGAGWETQYF. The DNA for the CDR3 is TGTGCCAGCAGCACACTAGACACGGGACTAGCGGGAGCGGGTTGGGAGACCCAGTACTTC.

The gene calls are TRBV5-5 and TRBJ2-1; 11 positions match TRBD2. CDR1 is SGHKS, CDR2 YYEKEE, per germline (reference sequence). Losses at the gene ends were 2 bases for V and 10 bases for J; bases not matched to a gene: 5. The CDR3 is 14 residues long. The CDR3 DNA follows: TGTGCCAGCAGCTTTAGCGGGAGGGCCAGCGAGCAGTTCTTC. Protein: CASSFSGRASEQFF. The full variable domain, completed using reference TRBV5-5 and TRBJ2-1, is DAGVTQSPTHLIKTRGQQVTLRCSPISGHKSVSWYQQVLGQGPQFIFQYYEKEERGRGNFPDRFSARQFPNYSSELNVNALLLGDSALYLCASSFSGRASEQFFGPGTRLTVL.

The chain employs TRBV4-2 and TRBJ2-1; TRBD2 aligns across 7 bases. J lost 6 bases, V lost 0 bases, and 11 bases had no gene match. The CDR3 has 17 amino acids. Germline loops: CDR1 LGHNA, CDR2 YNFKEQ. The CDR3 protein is CASSQDLERDPPNEQFF. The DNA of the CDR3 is TGTGCCAGCAGCCAAGATCTGGAGCGGGACCCCCCCAATGAGCAGTTCTTC.

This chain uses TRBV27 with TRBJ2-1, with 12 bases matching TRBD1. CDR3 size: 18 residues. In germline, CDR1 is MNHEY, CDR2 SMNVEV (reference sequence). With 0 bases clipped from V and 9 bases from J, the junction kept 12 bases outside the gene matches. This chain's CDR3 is CASSLSGTGGINIGEQFF. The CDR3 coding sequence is TGTGCCAGCAGTTTATCCGGGACAGGGGGCATTAATATCGGTGAGCAGTTCTTC.

DNA of the CDR3: TGTGCCAGCAGTAGCGGACAGTACACCGGGGAGCTGTTTTTT. This codes for CASSSGQYTGELFF. The chain links TRBV27 to TRBJ2-2; tentatively, D is TRBD1 (6 bases). The CDR3 runs to 14 residues. The germline V gene encodes CDR1 MNHEY and CDR2 SMNVEV (reference sequence). V lost 5 bases and J 3 bases, leaving 10 bases between the germline ends.

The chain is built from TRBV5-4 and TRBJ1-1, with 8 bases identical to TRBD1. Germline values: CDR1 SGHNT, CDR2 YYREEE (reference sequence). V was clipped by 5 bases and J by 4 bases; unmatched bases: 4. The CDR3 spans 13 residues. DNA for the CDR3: TGTGCCAGCAGTGTTGACAGGGGCACTGAAGCTTTCTTT. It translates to CASSVDRGTEAFF.

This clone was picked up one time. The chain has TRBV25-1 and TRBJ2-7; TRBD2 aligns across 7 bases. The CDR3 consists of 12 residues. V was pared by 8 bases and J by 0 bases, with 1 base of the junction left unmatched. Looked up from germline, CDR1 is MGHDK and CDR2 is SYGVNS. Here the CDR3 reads CASRGDSYEQYF. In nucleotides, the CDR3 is TGTGCCAGCCGGGGGGACTCCTACGAGCAGTACTTC.

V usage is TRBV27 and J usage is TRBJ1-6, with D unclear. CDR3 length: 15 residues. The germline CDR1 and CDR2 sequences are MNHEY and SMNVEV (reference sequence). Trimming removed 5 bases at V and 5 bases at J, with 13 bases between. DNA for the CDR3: TGTGCCAGCAGTAGCCGGAAGGGAGATAATTCACCCCTCCACTTT. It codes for CASSSRKGDNSPLHF.

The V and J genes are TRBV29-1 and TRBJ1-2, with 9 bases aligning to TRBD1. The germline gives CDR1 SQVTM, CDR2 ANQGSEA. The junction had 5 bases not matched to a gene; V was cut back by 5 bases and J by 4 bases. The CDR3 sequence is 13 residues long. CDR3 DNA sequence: TGCAGCGTTCCCGAGACAGGGGGCTATGGCTACACCTTC. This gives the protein CSVPETGGYGYTF.